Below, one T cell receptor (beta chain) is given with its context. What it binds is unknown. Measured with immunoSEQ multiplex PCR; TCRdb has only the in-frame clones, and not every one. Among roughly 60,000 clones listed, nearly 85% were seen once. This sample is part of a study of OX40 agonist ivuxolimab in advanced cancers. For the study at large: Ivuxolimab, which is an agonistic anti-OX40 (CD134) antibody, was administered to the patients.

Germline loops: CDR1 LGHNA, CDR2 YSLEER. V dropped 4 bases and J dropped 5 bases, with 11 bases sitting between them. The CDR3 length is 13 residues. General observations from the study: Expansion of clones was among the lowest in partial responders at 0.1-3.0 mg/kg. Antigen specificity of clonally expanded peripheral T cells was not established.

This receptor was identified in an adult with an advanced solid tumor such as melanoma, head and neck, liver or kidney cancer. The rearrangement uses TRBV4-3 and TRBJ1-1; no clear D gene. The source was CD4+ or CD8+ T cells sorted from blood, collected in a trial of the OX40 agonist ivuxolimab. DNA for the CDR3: TGCGCCAGCAGCCGCGGACTTATTACTGAAGCTTTCTTT. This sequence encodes CASSRGLITEAFF.